Below are 27 T cell receptor beta chains sequenced from a single sample in a study of T cell changes during pregnancy in multiple sclerosis. TCRdb's copy holds only in-frame clones and misses some; the assay was immunoSEQ multiplex PCR. This table holds about 38,000 clones, 90% to 95% found once. The sample consisted of CD8+ T cells from peripheral blood mononuclear cells, taken in the second trimester of pregnancy. These receptors all stem from a female donor with multiple sclerosis, enrolled in a pregnancy study.

The chain couples TRBV4-1 to TRBJ1-1, with a tentative D call TRBD1 (6 bases). Trimming left V 0 bases short and J 4 bases short, with 12 bases between. The CDR3 consists of 15 residues. Germline CDR1 and CDR2: MGHRA and YSYEKL. The CDR3 loop is CASSQDPGRGTEAFF. The CDR3 region has the DNA TGCGCCAGCAGCCAAGACCCCGGCAGGGGCACTGAAGCTTTCTTT.

J is TRBJ2-1 and V is TRBV7-9; D not certain. In germline, CDR1 is SEHNR, CDR2 FQNEAQ (reference sequence). The CDR3 is 13 amino acids. The V end was cut by 5 bases, the J end by 9 bases, with 14 bases between. The CDR3 bases are TGTGCCAGCAGCACGCAACCGGTTAGTGAGCAGTTCTTC. This encodes CASSTQPVSEQFF.

The chain employs TRBV25-1 and TRBJ1-1; 9 nucleotides match TRBD1. Per the germline V gene, CDR1 is MGHDK and CDR2 is SYGVNS. The CDR3 has 13 residues. V was clipped by 5 bases and J by 7 bases; unmatched bases: 5. The CDR3 DNA reads as TGTGCCAGCAGTCCGACAGGGGGTAATGAAGCTTTCTTT. Amino acid sequence: CASSPTGGNEAFF.

The CDR3 loop is CSALYRGEAFF. In DNA, the CDR3 is TGCAGCGCCTTGTACAGGGGTGAAGCTTTCTTT. The genes are TRBV29-1 and TRBJ1-1; TRBD1 aligns across 7 bases. CDR1 is SQVTM and CDR2 is ANQGSEA in the germline V gene. Losses at the gene ends were 7 bases for V and 7 bases for J; bases not matched to a gene: 6. The CDR3 length is 11 residues.

This clone was detected only a few times. The J gene is TRBJ1-1, the V gene TRBV27; 7 nucleotides align to TRBD1. The trim removed 5 bases at V and 6 bases at J, leaving 6 bases unmatched. Germline lookup yields CDR1 MNHEY and CDR2 SMNVEV (reference sequence). The CDR3 totals 13 residues. CDR3 sequence: CASSPTGASEAFF. CDR3 in DNA: TGTGCCAGCAGTCCCACAGGGGCTTCTGAAGCTTTCTTT.

This clone has a handful of counts. The J gene is TRBJ1-2, the V gene TRBV5-4; 7 positions agree with TRBD1. Germline lookup yields CDR1 SGHNT and CDR2 YYREEE (reference sequence). The CDR3 has 14 amino acids. V shed 3 bases, J shed 0 bases, and the junction held 2 bases outside the gene matches. The CDR3, as DNA: TGTGCCAGCAGCTACGGGACAGCTAACTATGGCTACACCTTC. This translates into CASSYGTANYGYTF.

The chain couples TRBV30 to TRBJ2-2; D gene uncertain. CDR1 is GTSNPN and CDR2 is SVGIG in the germline V gene (reference sequence). V was pared by 1 base and J by 4 bases, with 7 bases between. This CDR3 has 13 residues. CDR3 sequence: CAWSESITGELFF. DNA of the CDR3: TGTGCCTGGAGTGAGAGCATCACCGGGGAGCTGTTTTTT.

The chain's CDR3 is CASGLAPHEQYF. CDR3 DNA: TGTGCCAGCGGGCTAGCTCCCCACGAGCAGTACTTC. The chain joins TRBV6-1 to TRBJ2-7, with TRBD2 as a possible D gene (5 bases). Looked up from germline, CDR1 is MNHNS and CDR2 is SASEGT. Trimming shortened V by 8 bases and J by 5 bases, and 13 bases separated the two germline ends. The CDR3 is made up of 12 amino acids.

The rearrangement joins TRBV7-9 to TRBJ2-5; tentative D call: TRBD1 (6 bases). V shed 1 base and J shed 5 bases, with 11 bases lying between them. The CDR3 contains 14 residues. Per germline, CDR1 SEHNR and CDR2 FQNEAQ (reference sequence). The CDR3, as DNA: TGTGCCAGCAGCTTAGTACAGGGCGGCGAGACCCAGTACTTC. It specifies CASSLVQGGETQYF.

This clone was seen once. This CDR3 is CASSSTGVPYEQYF. The CDR3 nucleotides are TGTGCCAGCAGCTCTACAGGGGTACCCTACGAGCAGTACTTC. This rearrangement joins TRBV13 to TRBJ2-7; TRBD1 agrees at 7 bases. This CDR3 contains 14 residues. With 4 bases clipped from V and 2 bases from J, the junction kept 5 bases outside the gene matches. Germline V CDR1 and CDR2: PRHDT, FYEKMQ (reference sequence).

The chain recombines TRBV4-3 with TRBJ2-6, with a weak D call TRBD1 (5 bases). Germline V gene data show CDR1 as LGHNA and CDR2 as YSLEER. The CDR3 runs to 17 residues. V lost 2 bases to trimming and J lost 3 bases, with 14 bases between them. CDR3 DNA: TGCGCCAGCAGCCAATTCAGGGTGTCGAGTGGGGCCAACGTCCTGACTTTC. Its translation: CASSQFRVSSGANVLTF.

The rearrangement links TRBV14 to TRBJ2-7; 8 bases fit TRBD2. The CDR3 consists of 16 residues. Germline trimming cut 0 bases from V and 3 bases from J; bases unmatched to any gene: 7. CDR1 and CDR2 (germline): SGHDN, FVKESK. In DNA form, the CDR3 reads TGTGCCAGCAGCCAAGATAGCGGGGCCTCGATCTACGAGCAGTACTTC. It is translated as CASSQDSGASIYEQYF.

V and J are TRBV7-9 and TRBJ2-5, with a tentative D call TRBD1 (5 bases). The CDR3 sequence is 15 residues long. Germline V gene data show CDR1 as SEHNR and CDR2 as FQNEAQ (reference sequence). Trimming stripped 11 bases from V and 3 bases from J, with 22 bases between. The CDR3 DNA is TGTGCCGTGGGGCAGCTTAGGGCAGAGAAAGAGACCCAGTACTTC. It yields the protein CAVGQLRAEKETQYF.

The chain is built from TRBV29-1 and TRBJ1-2; the D is unclear. CDR1 SQVTM and CDR2 ANQGSEA come from the germline V gene. Trimming took 2 bases from V and 4 from J, leaving 14 bases between them. This CDR3 region has 14 residues. The CDR3 protein is CSVECPEGGYGYTF. The CDR3 nucleotides read TGCAGCGTTGAATGCCCGGAAGGAGGCTATGGCTACACCTTC.

This sequence joins TRBV5-8 and TRBJ1-5; D unclear. The germline CDR1 and CDR2 sequences are SGHTS and YDEGEE. The V and J ends lost 3 bases and 7 bases respectively, with 17 bases between them. The CDR3 runs 15 residues. CDR3 DNA sequence: TGTGCCAGCAGCTCAAAAAGCCGGGGAACACAGCCCCAGCATTTT. Encoded protein: CASSSKSRGTQPQHF.

The chain employs TRBV5-1 and TRBJ2-5; 15 nucleotides align to TRBD2. CDR3 size: 16 residues. With V trimmed by 4 bases and J by 4 bases, 5 bases remained unmatched. Germline V CDR1 and CDR2: SGHRS, YFSETQ. CDR3 sequence (DNA): TGCGCCAGCAGCACCCCGGGACTAGCGGGGGGAGAGACCCAGTACTTC. Encoded protein: CASSTPGLAGGETQYF.

The J gene is TRBJ1-1, the V gene TRBV5-1; D not resolved. The V end was cut by 2 bases, the J end by 5 bases, with 4 bases between. CDR3 length: 11 residues. Germline assignment: CDR1 SGHRS and CDR2 YFSETQ. The CDR3 nucleotides read TGCGCCAGCAGCTTCGGGACTGAAGCTTTCTTT. Protein product: CASSFGTEAFF.

The chain recombines TRBV19 with TRBJ1-1, with D possibly matching TRBD1 (6 bases). The V end was cut by 4 bases, the J end by 4 bases, with 28 bases between. Germline loops: CDR1 LNHDA, CDR2 SQIVND (reference sequence). The CDR3 extends over 19 amino acids. The CDR3 protein is CASSNATHRRGRRGTEAFF. CDR3 sequence (DNA): TGTGCCAGTAGTAACGCCACTCACAGGCGGGGGCGGAGGGGCACTGAAGCTTTCTTT.

This clone was detected a few times. The CDR3 reads CASRESSTDTQYF. The CDR3 DNA reads TGTGCCAGCAGGGAGTCTAGCACAGATACGCAGTATTTT. This chain connects TRBV6-5 to TRBJ2-3; D gene ambiguous. Germline V gene lookup returns CDR1 MNHEY and CDR2 SVGAGI. V lost 6 bases and J 0 bases, leaving 7 bases between the germline ends. The CDR3 spans 13 residues.

The rearrangement joins TRBV27 to TRBJ1-1, with a tentative D call TRBD1 (6 bases). This CDR3 has 15 amino acids. The V end lost 5 bases, the J end lost 1 base, and 14 bases lay between the germline ends. Germline-derived CDR1 and CDR2 are MNHEY and SMNVEV (reference sequence). CDR3 DNA sequence: TGTGCCAGCAGTCTTAACAGGGTAGCGAACACTGAAGCTTTCTTT. Amino acids: CASSLNRVANTEAFF.

V is TRBV30 and J is TRBJ1-5; 9 bases are a match to TRBD1. Looked up from germline, CDR1 is GTSNPN and CDR2 is SVGIG (reference sequence). The CDR3 totals 14 residues. J was trimmed by 5 bases and V by 5 bases; bases with no gene match: 7. The CDR3 sequence is CAWDAGQGHQPQHF. The CDR3 bases are TGTGCCTGGGACGCGGGACAGGGACATCAGCCCCAGCATTTT.

The CDR3 region is CASSLSGIDEQFF. DNA of the CDR3: TGTGCCAGCAGCCTTAGCGGGATTGATGAGCAGTTCTTC. This chain uses TRBV7-6 with TRBJ2-1; 8 bases agree with TRBD2. V was clipped by 5 bases and J by 8 bases; unmatched bases: 5. CDR3 length equals 13 residues. Germline assignment: CDR1 SGHVS and CDR2 FNYEAQ.

By sample fraction, this clone is medium-sized. This chain joins TRBV6-4 and TRBJ2-2, with D hard to call. Germline V lookup: CDR1 MRHNA, CDR2 SNTAGT. The CDR3 sequence is 13 residues long. With 4 bases removed from V and 7 bases from J, the gap between germline ends came to 10 bases. The CDR3 nucleotides are TGTGCCAGCAGTGTGGAGTCCCACGGGGAGCTGTTTTTT. Translated: CASSVESHGELFF.

The chain uses TRBV4-2 and TRBJ2-1, with 7 bases identical to TRBD2. CDR3 size: 18 residues. Trimming cost V 0 bases and J 8 bases; bases outside gene matches: 16. The germline CDR1 and CDR2 sequences are LGHNA and YNFKEQ. CDR3 DNA sequence: TGTGCCAGCAGCCAAGATCCCGGCACGGGGGGTTTGGGGGATGAGCAGTTCTTC. This translates into CASSQDPGTGGLGDEQFF.

J is TRBJ1-1 and V is TRBV5-8, with no clear D. The CDR3 is 15 residues long. V was shortened by 0 bases and J by 1 base, with 10 bases between the two germline ends. Germline CDR1 and CDR2: SGHTS and YDEGEE. In nucleotides, the CDR3 is TGTGCCAGCAGCTTGGGGACGGGGAAGAACACTGAAGCTTTCTTT. The encoded protein is CASSLGTGKNTEAFF.

The chain carries TRBV6-4 and TRBJ2-1, with D tentatively TRBD1 (6 bases). This CDR3 has 14 amino acids. From germline, CDR1 is MRHNA and CDR2 SNTAGT. Trimming removed 4 bases from V and 8 bases from J, with 15 bases in between. In DNA, the CDR3 is TGTGCCAGCAGTGTCACAGGGAACTTCCATGAGCAGTTCTTC. Translating it yields CASSVTGNFHEQFF.

V usage is TRBV4-1 and J usage is TRBJ2-2; TRBD2 is a possible D gene (6 bases). The CDR3 is 16 amino acids. Between the trimmed V and J ends, which lost 0 bases and 2 bases, there was a span of 10 bases. Looked up from germline, CDR1 is MGHRA and CDR2 is YSYEKL. The CDR3 spells CASSQDAGINTGELFF. The CDR3 DNA follows: TGCGCCAGCAGCCAAGATGCGGGGATAAACACCGGGGAGCTGTTTTTT.